The text below deals with one T cell receptor (beta chain). Generated by immunoSEQ multiplex PCR, the TCRdb table keeps only in-frame clones and is missing some. The sample consists of about 100,000 clones, roughly 84% of them appearing once. The source of the sample is a study of blood T cell repertoires in COVID-19. This CDR3 contains 15 residues. With 3 bases clipped from V and 2 bases from J, the junction kept 6 bases outside the gene matches. CDR1 is LNHDA, CDR2 SQIVND, per germline (reference sequence). J is TRBJ2-7 and V is TRBV19; 8 positions match TRBD1. This TCR came from a man aged 25 to 40 in a cohort sampled during active COVID-19. The sequencing input was peripheral blood. The CDR3 nucleotides read TGTGCCAGTAGTATCGGACAGGGTGAGGCCTACGAGCAGTACTTC. Translating gives CASSIGQGEAYEQYF.